The 7 T cell receptor beta chains below come from one sample, sequenced in a study of OX40 agonist ivuxolimab in advanced cancers. Generated by immunoSEQ multiplex PCR, the TCRdb table keeps only in-frame clones and is missing some. Of some 69,000 clones listed, over 75% were seen once; the top ten hold around 0.51%. This specimen consisted of CD4+ or CD8+ T cells sorted from blood, obtained in a trial of the OX40 agonist ivuxolimab. The receptors were gathered from an adult with an advanced solid tumor such as melanoma, head and neck, liver or kidney cancer.

This clone occurred once. The CDR3 spells CSVEGERELGNTIYF. The CDR3, as DNA: TGCAGCGTTGAAGGGGAGAGGGAGCTTGGAAACACCATATATTTT. The chain has TRBV29-1 and TRBJ1-3; D remains unclear. Germline loops: CDR1 SQVTM, CDR2 ANQGSEA. Trimming left V 1 base short and J 3 bases short, with 13 bases between. The CDR3 runs to 15 residues.

This chain joins TRBV5-6 and TRBJ2-7, with 9 positions matching TRBD2. The length of the CDR3 is 16 residues. CDR1 and CDR2 from the germline V gene are SGHDT and YYEEEE. V lost 4 bases and J lost 0; bases outside the gene matches: 8. The CDR3 DNA follows: TGTGCCAGCAGCCCCCCCCCTAGCGGGGTCTCCTACGAGCAGTACTTC. It yields the protein CASSPPPSGVSYEQYF.

The chain couples TRBV6-5 to TRBJ1-4; TRBD1 aligns across 8 bases. The CDR3 is made up of 15 amino acids. Unmatched junction bases numbered 6, after V lost 6 bases and J lost 3 bases. Germline lookup yields CDR1 MNHEY and CDR2 SVGAGI. The CDR3 bases are TGTGCCAGCAGCCTGGACAGGGTTGCTAATGAAAAACTGTTTTTT. Residues: CASSLDRVANEKLFF.

This sequence joins TRBV27 and TRBJ2-2; either TRBD1 or TRBD2 may supply D (5 bases each). The CDR3 covers 16 residues. V was shortened by 7 bases and J by 4 bases, with 19 bases between the two germline ends. The germline gives CDR1 MNHEY, CDR2 SMNVEV (reference sequence). In nucleotides, the CDR3 is TGTGCCAGCATCCCGAGGACCCCCGGGGCCACCGGGGAGCTGTTTTTT. Translating gives CASIPRTPGATGELFF.

The chain couples TRBV10-3 to TRBJ2-7; TRBD2 agrees at 7 bases. V was clipped by 0 bases and J by 4 bases; unmatched bases: 6. Germline loops: CDR1 ENHRY, CDR2 SYGVKD. The CDR3 sequence is 15 residues long. The CDR3 sequence is CAISESGGSGYEQYF. The CDR3 nucleotides are TGTGCCATCAGTGAGTCGGGCGGGAGCGGTTACGAGCAGTACTTC.

The V gene is TRBV7-3, the J gene TRBJ2-2; D uncertain. CDR1 and CDR2 from the germline V gene are SGHTA and FQGTGA. V lost 0 bases to trimming and J lost 4 bases, with 6 bases between them. This CDR3 is 14 amino acids long. CDR3 sequence reads: CASSLTAATGELFF. The CDR3 bases are TGTGCCAGCAGCTTAACGGCAGCCACCGGGGAGCTGTTTTTT. The full variable domain, with the rest looked up from reference TRBV7-3 and TRBJ2-2, is GAGVSQTPSNKVTEKGKYVELRCDPISGHTALYWYRQSLGQGPEFLIYFQGTGAADDSGLPNDRFFAVRPEGSVSTLKIQRTERGDSAVYLCASSLTAATGELFFGEGSRLTVL.

The chain couples TRBV29-1 to TRBJ2-1; 9 nucleotides match TRBD1. Germline V gene sequence: CDR1 SQVTM, CDR2 ANQGSEA. J lost 6 bases, V lost 6 bases, and 6 bases had no gene match. This CDR3 has 13 amino acids. CDR3 sequence reads: CSVGLGQGNEQFF. CDR3 nucleotide sequence: TGCAGCGTGGGGTTGGGACAGGGCAATGAGCAGTTCTTC.